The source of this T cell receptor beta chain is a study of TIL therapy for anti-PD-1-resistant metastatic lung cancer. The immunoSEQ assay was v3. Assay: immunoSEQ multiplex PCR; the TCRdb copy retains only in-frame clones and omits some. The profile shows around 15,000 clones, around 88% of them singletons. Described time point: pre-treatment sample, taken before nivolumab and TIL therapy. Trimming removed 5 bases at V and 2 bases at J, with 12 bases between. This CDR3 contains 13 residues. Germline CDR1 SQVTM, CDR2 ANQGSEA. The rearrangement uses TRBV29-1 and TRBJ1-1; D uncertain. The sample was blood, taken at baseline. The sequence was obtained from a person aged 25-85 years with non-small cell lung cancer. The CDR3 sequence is CSVNPRFNTEAFF. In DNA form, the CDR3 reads TGCAGCGTTAATCCTCGATTCAACACTGAAGCTTTCTTT. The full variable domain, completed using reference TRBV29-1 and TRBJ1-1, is SAVISQKPSRDICQRGTSLTIQCQVDSQVTMMFWYRQQPGQSLTLIATANQGSEATYESGFVIDKFPISRPNLTFSTLTVSNMSPEDSSIYLCSVNPRFNTEAFFGQGTRLTVV.